Listed below are T cell receptor beta chains from one sample, sequenced in a study of identical twins. TCRdb called the 5' RACE reads again in MiXCR, with one record for every CDR3 protein. The profile shows about 340,000 distinct CDR3 sequences, approximately 13% of them singletons. The sample also formed part of further work on yellow fever vaccine responses in identical twins.

Sequences were obtained from CD8+ T cells sorted from blood. The receptors come from a woman between 18 and 29 years old in good health. Each CDR3 is given with its conserved first and last residue. D genes are given only for firm matches. For some rows the clone size is stated as once, few or many, or as a class when expanded; others skip it.

TRBV28,TRBJ1-5,NA,NA,CASSFLAGNQPQHF,NA
TRBV10-3,TRBJ2-1,NA,TRBD2,CAISESGTSGGYNEQFF,TGTGCCATCAGTGAGTCGGGGACTAGCGGGGGATACAATGAGCAGTTCTTC
TRBV6-2/TRBV6-3,TRBJ2-5,NA,NA,CASSYVGETQYF,TGTGCCAGCAGTTACGTAGGAGAGACCCAGTACTTC
TRBV27,TRBJ1-1,NA,NA,CASTPGRIDTEAFF,TGTGCCAGCACGCCGGGACGGATAGACACTGAAGCTTTCTTT
TRBV4-1,TRBJ1-2,few,NA,CASSQDLGHLNYGYTF,TGCGCCAGCAGCCAAGACCTGGGACACTTAAACTATGGCTACACCTTC
TRBV5-6,TRBJ2-5,few,NA,CASSGAWDQETQYF,TGTGCCAGCAGCGGAGCCTGGGACCAAGAGACCCAGTACTTC
TRBV29-1,TRBJ2-5,many,TRBD1,CSVGGSRDRGFWETQYF,TGCAGCGTTGGGGGCTCCCGGGACAGGGGGTTTTGGGAGACCCAGTACTTC
TRBV12-3/TRBV12-4,TRBJ2-7,NA,NA,CASSPRSGEQYF,TGTGCCAGCAGCCCTCGGAGCGGCGAGCAGTACTTC
TRBV6-2/TRBV6-3,TRBJ2-7,NA,TRBD1,CASSPWDRSTEQYF,TGTGCCAGCAGTCCGTGGGACAGGTCGACCGAGCAGTACTTC
TRBV2,TRBJ1-2,few,NA,CASSEEPGGANYGYTF,TGTGCCAGCAGTGAAGAACCTGGGGGTGCTAACTATGGCTACACCTTC
TRBV4-1,TRBJ2-1,NA,TRBD2,CASSQDSGGRSSFRQFF,TGCGCCAGCAGCCAAGATAGCGGCGGGAGGTCCTCATTCCGGCAGTTCTTC
TRBV2,TRBJ2-7,few,NA,CASRSLGSDEQYF,TGTGCCAGCAGATCCCTCGGGAGCGACGAGCAGTACTTC
TRBV2,TRBJ1-1,few,NA,CASIGRAEAFF,TGTGCCAGCATAGGGAGGGCTGAAGCTTTCTTT
TRBV9,TRBJ2-1,NA,NA,CASSAAGNEQFF,TGTGCCAGCAGCGCCGCTGGCAATGAGCAGTTCTTC
TRBV12-3/TRBV12-4,TRBJ2-3,few,NA,CASSFLGIVSDTQYF,TGTGCCAGCAGTTTTCTCGGGATAGTCTCAGATACGCAGTATTTT
TRBV19,TRBJ2-7,NA,NA,CASSIWGSSYEQYF,TGTGCCAGTAGTATATGGGGAAGCTCCTACGAGCAGTACTTC
TRBV6-4,TRBJ2-1,few,TRBD2,CASSDSGGGSEQFF,TGTGCCAGCAGTGACTCCGGGGGGGGGAGTGAGCAGTTCTTC
TRBV20-1,TRBJ2-1,few,TRBD2,CSASHGLGIPNEQFF,TGCAGTGCTAGTCACGGACTAGGGATTCCCAATGAGCAGTTCTTC
TRBV12-3/TRBV12-4,TRBJ2-4,NA,NA,CATCGGTEGIQYF,TGTGCCACGTGTGGGGGGACCGAGGGCATTCAGTACTTC
TRBV5-5,TRBJ2-3,few,TRBD2,CASSRTSGNLDTQYF,TGTGCCAGCAGCCGGACTAGCGGAAATTTGGATACGCAGTATTTT
TRBV27,TRBJ1-4,few,NA,CASKNGGTTNEKLFF,TGTGCCAGCAAAAACGGGGGCACAACTAATGAAAAACTGTTTTTT
TRBV12-3/TRBV12-4,TRBJ2-7,NA,TRBD2,CASRQGTSGYPWEQYF,TGTGCCAGCAGACAAGGGACTAGCGGGTATCCCTGGGAGCAGTACTTC
TRBV4-1,TRBJ1-5,few,TRBD1,CASSQAALNRGDQPQHF,TGCGCCAGCAGCCAAGCCGCTCTTAACAGGGGGGATCAGCCCCAGCATTTT
TRBV2,TRBJ2-5,NA,NA,CASSEWRRETQYF,TGTGCCAGCAGTGAATGGAGACGGGAGACCCAGTACTTC
TRBV5-1,TRBJ1-1,many,NA,CASSMDGNTEAFF,TGCGCCAGCAGCATGGACGGGAACACTGAAGCTTTCTTT
TRBV6-1,TRBJ1-4,few,NA,CASSAHPGEDNEKLFF,TGTGCCAGCAGTGCACACCCTGGGGAGGATAATGAAAAACTGTTTTTT
TRBV24-1,TRBJ2-3,few,TRBD2,CATSDHSGRADTQYF,TGTGCCACCAGTGACCACAGCGGGAGGGCTGATACGCAGTATTTT
TRBV10-1,TRBJ1-5,NA,NA,CASSREWSNQPQHF,TGCGCCAGCAGCAGGGAGTGGAGCAATCAGCCCCAGCATTTT
TRBV5-1,TRBJ2-3,many,NA,CASSLVGNGADTQYF,TGCGCCAGCAGCTTGGTAGGTAATGGGGCAGATACGCAGTATTTT
TRBV7-9,TRBJ2-3,NA,NA,CASTPIHSPDTQYF,TGTGCCAGCACGCCTATCCACAGCCCAGATACGCAGTATTTT
TRBV27,TRBJ2-2,few,TRBD1,CASSWDRGDGELFF,TGTGCCAGCAGTTGGGACAGGGGGGACGGGGAGCTGTTTTTT
TRBV10-3,TRBJ2-1,many,TRBD2,CAISYETSGSWNEQFF,TGTGCCATCAGTTACGAGACTAGCGGGAGTTGGAATGAGCAGTTCTTC
TRBV7-9,TRBJ1-1,NA,NA,CASSLETYTGYTEAFF,TGTGCCAGCAGCTTAGAAACCTACACCGGCTACACTGAAGCTTTCTTT
TRBV28,TRBJ1-1,once,NA,CASSPQTVVAFF,TGTGCCAGCAGTCCTCAGACTGTGGTGGCTTTCTTT